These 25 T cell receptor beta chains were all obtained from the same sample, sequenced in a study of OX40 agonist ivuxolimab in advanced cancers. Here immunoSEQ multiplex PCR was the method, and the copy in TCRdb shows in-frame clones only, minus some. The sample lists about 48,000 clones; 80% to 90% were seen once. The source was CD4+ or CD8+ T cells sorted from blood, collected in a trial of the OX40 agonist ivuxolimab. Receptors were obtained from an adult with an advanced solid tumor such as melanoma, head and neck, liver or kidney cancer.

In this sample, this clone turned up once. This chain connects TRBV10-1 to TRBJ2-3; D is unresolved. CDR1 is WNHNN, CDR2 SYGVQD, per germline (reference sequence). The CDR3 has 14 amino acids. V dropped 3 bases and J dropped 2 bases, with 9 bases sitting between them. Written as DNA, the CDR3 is TGCGCCAGCAGTGAAACAGTCAACACAGATACGCAGTATTTT. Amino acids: CASSETVNTDTQYF.

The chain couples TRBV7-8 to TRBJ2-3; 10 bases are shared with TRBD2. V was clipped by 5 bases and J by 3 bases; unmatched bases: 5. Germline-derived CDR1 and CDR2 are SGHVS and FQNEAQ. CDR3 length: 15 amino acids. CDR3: CASSLLAGETDTQYF. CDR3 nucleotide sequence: TGTGCCAGCAGCCTCCTAGCGGGAGAGACAGATACGCAGTATTTT.

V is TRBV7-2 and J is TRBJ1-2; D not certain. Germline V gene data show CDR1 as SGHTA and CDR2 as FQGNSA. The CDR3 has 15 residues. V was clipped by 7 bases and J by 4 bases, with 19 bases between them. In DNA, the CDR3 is TGTGCCAGCACCGGTCCTTCAGCCACGATCTATGGCTACACCTTC. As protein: CASTGPSATIYGYTF.

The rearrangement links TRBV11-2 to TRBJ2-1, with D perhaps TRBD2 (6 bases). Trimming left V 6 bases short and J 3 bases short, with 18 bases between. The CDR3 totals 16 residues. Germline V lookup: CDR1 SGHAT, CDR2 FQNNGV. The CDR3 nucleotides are TGTGCCAGCAGGAGACTCGTAGCGGCCGACTACAATGAGCAGTTCTTC. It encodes CASRRLVAADYNEQFF.

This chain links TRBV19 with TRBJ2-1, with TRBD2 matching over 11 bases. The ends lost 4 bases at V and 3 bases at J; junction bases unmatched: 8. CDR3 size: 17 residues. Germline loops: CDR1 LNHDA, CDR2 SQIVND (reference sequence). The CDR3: CASSTSLAGDDYNEQFF. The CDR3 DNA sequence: TGTGCCAGTAGTACCTCACTAGCGGGAGATGACTACAATGAGCAGTTCTTC. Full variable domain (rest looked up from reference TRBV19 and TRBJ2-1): DGGITQSPKYLFRKEGQNVTLSCEQNLNHDAMYWYRQDPGQGLRLIYYSQIVNDFQKGDIAEGYSVSREKKESFPLTVTSAQKNPTAFYLCASSTSLAGDDYNEQFFGPGTRLTVL.

CDR3: CASSTGTTNTEAFF. The CDR3 bases are TGTGCCAGCTCAACCGGGACAACGAACACTGAAGCTTTCTTT. The rearrangement links TRBV2 to TRBJ1-1; weak D call: TRBD1 (6 bases). The CDR3 covers 14 residues. Trimming stripped 8 bases from V and 1 base from J, with 14 bases between. Germline CDR1 is SNHLY and CDR2 is FYNNEI. Using reference TRBV2 and TRBJ1-1 for the parts outside the CDR3, the full variable domain is EPEVTQTPSHQVTQMGQEVILRCVPISNHLYFYWYRQILGQKVEFLVSFYNNEISEKSEIFDDQFSVERPDGSNFTLKIRSTKLEDSAMYFCASSTGTTNTEAFFGQGTRLTVV.

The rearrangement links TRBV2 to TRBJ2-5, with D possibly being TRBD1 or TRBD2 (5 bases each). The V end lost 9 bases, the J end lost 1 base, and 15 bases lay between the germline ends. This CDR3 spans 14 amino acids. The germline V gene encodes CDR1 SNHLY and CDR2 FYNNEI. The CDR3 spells CARAPRGFQETQYF. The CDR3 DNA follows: TGTGCCAGGGCCCCCCGGGGCTTCCAAGAGACCCAGTACTTC.

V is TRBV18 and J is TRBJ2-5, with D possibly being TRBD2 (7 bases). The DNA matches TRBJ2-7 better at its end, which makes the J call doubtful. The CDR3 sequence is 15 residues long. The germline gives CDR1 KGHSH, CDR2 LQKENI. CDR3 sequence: CASSALGGGAYEQYF. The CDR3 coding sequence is TGTGCCAGCTCGGCCCTTGGCGGGGGCGCCTACGAGCAGTACTTC.

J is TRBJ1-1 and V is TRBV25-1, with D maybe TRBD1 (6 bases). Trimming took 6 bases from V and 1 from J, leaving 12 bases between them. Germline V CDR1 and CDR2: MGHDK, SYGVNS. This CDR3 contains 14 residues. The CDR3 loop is CASSKTGRNTEAFF. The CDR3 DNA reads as TGTGCCAGCAGCAAAACAGGGCGGAACACTGAAGCTTTCTTT.

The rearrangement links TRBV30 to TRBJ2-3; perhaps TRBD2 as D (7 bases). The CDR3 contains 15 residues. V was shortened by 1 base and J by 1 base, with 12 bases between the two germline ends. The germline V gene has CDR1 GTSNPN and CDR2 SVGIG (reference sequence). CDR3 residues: CAWSDGGLGTDTQYF. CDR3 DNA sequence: TGTGCCTGGAGTGACGGGGGGCTCGGCACAGATACGCAGTATTTT. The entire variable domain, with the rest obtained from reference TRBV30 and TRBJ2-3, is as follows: SQTIHQWPATLVQPVGSPLSLECTVEGTSNPNLYWYRQAAGRGLQLLFYSVGIGQISSEVPQNLSASRPQDRQFILSSKKLLLSDSGFYLCAWSDGGLGTDTQYFGPGTRLTVL.

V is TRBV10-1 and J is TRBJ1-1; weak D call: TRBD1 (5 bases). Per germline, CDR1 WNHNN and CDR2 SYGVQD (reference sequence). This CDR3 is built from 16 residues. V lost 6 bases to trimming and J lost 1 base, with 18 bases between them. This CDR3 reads CASSKLQGGGNTEAFF. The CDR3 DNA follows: TGCGCCAGCAGCAAACTTCAGGGAGGTGGGAACACTGAAGCTTTCTTT.

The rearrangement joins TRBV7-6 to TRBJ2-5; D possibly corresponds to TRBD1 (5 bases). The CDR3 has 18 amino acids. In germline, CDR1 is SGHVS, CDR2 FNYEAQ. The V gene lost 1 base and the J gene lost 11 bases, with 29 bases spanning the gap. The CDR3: CASSLETSGAGPLGKQYF. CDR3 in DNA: TGTGCCAGCAGCTTAGAGACAAGTGGGGCCGGACCACTGGGCAAGCAGTACTTC.

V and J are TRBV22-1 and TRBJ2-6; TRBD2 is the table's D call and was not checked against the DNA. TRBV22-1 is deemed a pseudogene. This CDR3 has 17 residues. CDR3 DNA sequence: TGTCCTGGGAGGAGGAGGGGCGAACAAAGTCGGGCCAACGTCCTGACTTTC. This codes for CPGRRRGEQSRANVLTF.

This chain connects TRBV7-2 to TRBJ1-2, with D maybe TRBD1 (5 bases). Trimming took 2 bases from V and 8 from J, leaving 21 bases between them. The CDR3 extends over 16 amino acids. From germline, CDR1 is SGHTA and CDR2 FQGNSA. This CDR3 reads CASSLNPTARVWGYTF. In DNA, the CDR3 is TGTGCCAGCAGCTTAAACCCCACGGCCAGGGTCTGGGGCTACACCTTC.

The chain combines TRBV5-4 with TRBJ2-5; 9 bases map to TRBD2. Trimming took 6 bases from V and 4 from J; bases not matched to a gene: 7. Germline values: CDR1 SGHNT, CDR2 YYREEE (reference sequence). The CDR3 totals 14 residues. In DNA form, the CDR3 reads TGTGCCAGCACCCTCAGCGGGAGGCTAGAGACCCAGTACTTC. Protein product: CASTLSGRLETQYF.

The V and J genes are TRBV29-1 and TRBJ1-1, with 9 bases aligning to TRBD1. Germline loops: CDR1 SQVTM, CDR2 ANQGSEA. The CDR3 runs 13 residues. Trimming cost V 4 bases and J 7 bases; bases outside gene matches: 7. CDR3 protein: CSVGQTGGLEAFF. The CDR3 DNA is TGCAGCGTTGGTCAAACAGGGGGCCTTGAAGCTTTCTTT.

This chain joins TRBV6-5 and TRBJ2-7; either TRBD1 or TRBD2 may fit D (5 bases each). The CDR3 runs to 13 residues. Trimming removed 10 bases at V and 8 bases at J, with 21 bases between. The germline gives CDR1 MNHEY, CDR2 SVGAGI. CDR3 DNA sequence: TGTGCCACCCAACGGGGACGGGCGTCCCAGCAGTACTTC. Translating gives CATQRGRASQQYF.

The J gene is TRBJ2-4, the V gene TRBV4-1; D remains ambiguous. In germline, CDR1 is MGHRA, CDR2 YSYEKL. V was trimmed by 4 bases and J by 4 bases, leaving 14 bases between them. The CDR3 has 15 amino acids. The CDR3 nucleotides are TGCGCCAGCAGCCTCCAGGAAGGTCCGAAAAACATTCAGTACTTC. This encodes CASSLQEGPKNIQYF.

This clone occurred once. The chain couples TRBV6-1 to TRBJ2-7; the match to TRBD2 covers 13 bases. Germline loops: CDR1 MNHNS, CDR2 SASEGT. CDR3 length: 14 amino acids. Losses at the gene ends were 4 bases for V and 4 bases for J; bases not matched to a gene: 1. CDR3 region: CASSGGLAGYEQYF. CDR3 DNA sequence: TGTGCCAGCAGTGGGGGACTAGCGGGGTACGAGCAGTACTTC.

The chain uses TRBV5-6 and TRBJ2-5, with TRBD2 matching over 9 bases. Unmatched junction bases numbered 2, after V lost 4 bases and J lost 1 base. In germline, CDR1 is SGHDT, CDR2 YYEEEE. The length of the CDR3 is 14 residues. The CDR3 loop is CASSKTSGQETQYF. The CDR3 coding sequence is TGTGCCAGCAGCAAGACTAGCGGCCAAGAGACCCAGTACTTC.

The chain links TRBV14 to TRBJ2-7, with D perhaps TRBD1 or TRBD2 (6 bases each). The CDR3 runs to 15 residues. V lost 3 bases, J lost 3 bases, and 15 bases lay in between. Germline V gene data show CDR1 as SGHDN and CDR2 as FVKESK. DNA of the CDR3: TGTGCCAGCAGCCAGATTAGGGGGGCCCGCTACGAGCAGTACTTC. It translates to CASSQIRGARYEQYF.

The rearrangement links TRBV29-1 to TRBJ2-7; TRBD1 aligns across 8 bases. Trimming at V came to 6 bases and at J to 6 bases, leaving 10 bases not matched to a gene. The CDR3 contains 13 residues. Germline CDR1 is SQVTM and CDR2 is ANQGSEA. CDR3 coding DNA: TGCAGCGTGATACAGGGGGGATGGGGCGAGCAGTACTTC. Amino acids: CSVIQGGWGEQYF.

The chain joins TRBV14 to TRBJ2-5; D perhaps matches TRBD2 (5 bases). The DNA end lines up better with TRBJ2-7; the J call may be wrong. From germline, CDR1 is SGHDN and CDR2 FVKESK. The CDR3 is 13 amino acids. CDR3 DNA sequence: TGTGCCAGCAACGACGGAGGATTCTACGAGCAGTACTTC. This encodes CASNDGGFYEQYF.

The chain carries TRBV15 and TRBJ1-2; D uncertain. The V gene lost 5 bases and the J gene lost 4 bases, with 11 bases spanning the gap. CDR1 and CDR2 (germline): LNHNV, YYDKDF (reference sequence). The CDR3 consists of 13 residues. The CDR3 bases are TGTGCCACCAGCCTCCTTCCAATCTATGGCTACACCTTC. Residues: CATSLLPIYGYTF.

This CDR3 reads CASSYPDYSYEQYF. CDR3 coding DNA: TGTGCCAGCAGTTACCCCGACTACTCCTACGAGCAGTACTTC. The genes are TRBV6-5 and TRBJ2-7; D perhaps matches TRBD2 (5 bases). Trimming took 2 bases from V and 0 from J, leaving 8 bases between them. Per germline, CDR1 MNHEY and CDR2 SVGAGI. The CDR3 extends over 14 amino acids.